This TCR beta chain originates from a study of blood T cell repertoires in COVID-19. Study background: Sites across the United States, Italy and Spain contributed samples from acute and convalescent COVID-19. The cDNA or gDNA used as material had been derived from T cells, B-cell-depleted T cells, or PBMCs.

Trimming took off 3 bases at V and 7 bases at J, with 9 bases between the two ends. Germline V gene lookup returns CDR1 MGHRA and CDR2 YSYEKL. The CDR3 loop spans 12 amino acids. In the original analysis: Counts of nucleated cells, estimated from reference gene primer amplification, were obtained. Clones were sequenced by immunoSEQ multiplex PCR, and TCRdb holds only the in-frame ones, with some missing. V and J calls and clone size follow that table, whereas D and trimming were derived from the DNA. The sample yields about 170,000 clones, approximately 90% seen once. This rearrangement joins TRBV4-1 to TRBJ1-1; tentatively, D is TRBD1 (5 bases). The sequencing sample was made of peripheral blood. This clonotype originated in a man aged 18-30 years with active or convalescent COVID-19. CDR3 sequence (DNA): TGCGCCAGCAGCCACCTGGGGGGTGAAGCTTTCTTT. It encodes CASSHLGGEAFF.